This T cell receptor beta chain was recovered during a study of blood T cells in healthy people across ages. Study results and caveats: Calculation of diversity from one million T cells yielded estimates considered to be underestimates. There was a strong correlation between TCR beta diversity and naive T cell percentage.

This clonotype has a handful of counts. No antigen is known for it. Each donor's blood draw was roughly 10 milliliters of peripheral blood. The V end lost 1 base, the J end lost 0 bases, and 10 bases lay between the germline ends. This CDR3 is 16 amino acids long. CDR1 and CDR2 (germline): SGHTA, FQGTGA. A sample-barcoded 5' primer and a J-beta primer mix were used in a second PCR of roughly 6 to 12 cycles. TCRdb re-called the 5' RACE reads through MiXCR, storing one row per CDR3 protein. The sample has approximately 2,000,000 distinct CDR3 sequences; about two fifths are singletons. The sequence derives from a human donor in good health. This chain uses TRBV7-3 with TRBJ2-1, with D hard to call. Input material: blood. The chain's CDR3 is CASSLSPGPSYNEQFF. CDR3 in DNA: TGTGCCAGCAGCTTAAGTCCTGGCCCCTCCTACAATGAGCAGTTCTTC.